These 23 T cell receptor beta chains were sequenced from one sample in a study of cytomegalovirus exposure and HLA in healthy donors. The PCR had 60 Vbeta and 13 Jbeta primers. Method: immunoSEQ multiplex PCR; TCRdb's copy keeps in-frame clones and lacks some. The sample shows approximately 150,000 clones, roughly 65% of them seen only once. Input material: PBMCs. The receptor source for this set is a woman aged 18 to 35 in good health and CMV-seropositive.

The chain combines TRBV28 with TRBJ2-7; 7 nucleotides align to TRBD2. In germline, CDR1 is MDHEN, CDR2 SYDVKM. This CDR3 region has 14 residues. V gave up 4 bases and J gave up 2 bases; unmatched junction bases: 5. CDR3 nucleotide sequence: TGTGCCAGCAGTTCTGGGGGGGGAACCTACGAGCAGTACTTC. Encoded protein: CASSSGGGTYEQYF.

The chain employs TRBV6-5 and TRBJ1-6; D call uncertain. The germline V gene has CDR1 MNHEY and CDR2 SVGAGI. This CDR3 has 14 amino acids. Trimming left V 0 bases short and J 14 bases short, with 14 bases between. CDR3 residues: CASSYSGGRGALHF. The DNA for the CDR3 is TGTGCCAGCAGTTACTCGGGAGGCCGTGGGGCCCTCCACTTT.

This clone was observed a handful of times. The CDR3 loop reads CASSPGQGLPTQYF. The DNA of the CDR3 is TGTGCCAGCAGTCCGGGACAGGGACTCCCTACGCAGTATTTT. The genes are TRBV27 and TRBJ2-3; TRBD1 aligns across 9 bases. CDR3 length: 14 residues. V was clipped by 5 bases and J by 8 bases; unmatched bases: 8. Germline loops: CDR1 MNHEY, CDR2 SMNVEV (reference sequence).

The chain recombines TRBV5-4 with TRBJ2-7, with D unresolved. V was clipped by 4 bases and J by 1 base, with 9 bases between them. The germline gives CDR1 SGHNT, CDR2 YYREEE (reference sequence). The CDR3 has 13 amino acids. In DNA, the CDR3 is TGTGCCAGCAGCGTCCCCGGGTCCTACGAGCAGTACTTC. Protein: CASSVPGSYEQYF.

CDR3 residues: CASSMGWTDGYTF. The DNA for the CDR3 is TGTGCCAGTAGTATGGGGTGGACAGATGGCTACACCTTC. The V call is TRBV19, the J call TRBJ1-2; D is possibly TRBD1 (6 bases). From germline, CDR1 is LNHDA and CDR2 SQIVND (reference sequence). This CDR3 has 13 residues. V was pared by 3 bases and J by 6 bases, with 11 bases between.

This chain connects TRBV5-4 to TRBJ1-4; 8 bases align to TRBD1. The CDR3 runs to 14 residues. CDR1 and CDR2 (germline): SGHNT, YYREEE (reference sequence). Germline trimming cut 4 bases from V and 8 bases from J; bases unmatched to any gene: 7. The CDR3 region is CASSLRTGKEKLFF. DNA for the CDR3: TGTGCCAGCAGCCTCAGGACAGGGAAAGAAAAACTGTTTTTT.

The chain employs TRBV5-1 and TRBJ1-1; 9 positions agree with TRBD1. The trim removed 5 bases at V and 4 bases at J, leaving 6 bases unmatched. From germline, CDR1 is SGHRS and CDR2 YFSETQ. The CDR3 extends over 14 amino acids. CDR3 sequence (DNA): TGCGCCAGCAGAAAGACAGGGGGGGGCACTGAAGCTTTCTTT. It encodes CASRKTGGGTEAFF.

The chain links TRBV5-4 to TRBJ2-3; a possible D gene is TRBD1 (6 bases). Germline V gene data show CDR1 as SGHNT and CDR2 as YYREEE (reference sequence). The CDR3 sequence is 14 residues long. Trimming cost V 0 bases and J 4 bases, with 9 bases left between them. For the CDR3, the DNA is TGTGCCAGCAGCTTGGACAGGGCCGCAGATACGCAGTATTTT. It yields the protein CASSLDRAADTQYF.

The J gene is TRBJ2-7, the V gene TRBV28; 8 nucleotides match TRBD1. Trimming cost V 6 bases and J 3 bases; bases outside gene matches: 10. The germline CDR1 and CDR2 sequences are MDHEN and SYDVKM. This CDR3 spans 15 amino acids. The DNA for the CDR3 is TGTGCCAGCAGCGTACCGGGACAGGCCTTCTACGAGCAGTACTTC. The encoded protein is CASSVPGQAFYEQYF.

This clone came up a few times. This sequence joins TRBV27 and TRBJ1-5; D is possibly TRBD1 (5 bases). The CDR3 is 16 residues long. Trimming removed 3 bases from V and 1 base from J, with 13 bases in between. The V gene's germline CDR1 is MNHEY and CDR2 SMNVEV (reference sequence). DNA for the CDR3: TGTGCCAGCAGTTTGGGGGGGGGAAGGAGCAATCAGCCCCAGCATTTT. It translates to CASSLGGGRSNQPQHF.

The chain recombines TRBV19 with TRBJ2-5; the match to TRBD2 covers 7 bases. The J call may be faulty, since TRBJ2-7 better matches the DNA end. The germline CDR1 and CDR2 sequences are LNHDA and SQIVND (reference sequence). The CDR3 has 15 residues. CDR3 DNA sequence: TGTGCCAGTAGGTACGGCCCTAGCGGAACCTACGAGCAGTACTTC. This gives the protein CASRYGPSGTYEQYF.

The CDR3 DNA sequence: TGCGCCAGCAGCTTGGATACGGGAGCTCAAGAGACCCAGTACTTC. Translation gives CASSLDTGAQETQYF. V usage is TRBV5-1 and J usage is TRBJ2-5, with D perhaps matching TRBD2 (6 bases). V dropped 0 bases and J dropped 2 bases, with 11 bases sitting between them. This CDR3 has 15 amino acids. Germline lookup yields CDR1 SGHRS and CDR2 YFSETQ.

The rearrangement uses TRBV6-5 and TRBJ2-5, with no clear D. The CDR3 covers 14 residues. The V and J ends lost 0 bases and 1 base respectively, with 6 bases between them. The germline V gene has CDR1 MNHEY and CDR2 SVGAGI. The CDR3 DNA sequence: TGTGCCAGCAGTTACTCGGGCCCCCAAGAGACCCAGTACTTC. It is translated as CASSYSGPQETQYF.

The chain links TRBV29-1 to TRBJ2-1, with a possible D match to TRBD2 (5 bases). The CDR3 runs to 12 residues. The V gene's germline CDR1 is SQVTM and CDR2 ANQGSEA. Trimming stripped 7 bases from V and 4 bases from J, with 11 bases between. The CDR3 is CSGRRGYNEQFF. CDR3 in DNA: TGCAGCGGCCGCCGGGGATACAATGAGCAGTTCTTC.

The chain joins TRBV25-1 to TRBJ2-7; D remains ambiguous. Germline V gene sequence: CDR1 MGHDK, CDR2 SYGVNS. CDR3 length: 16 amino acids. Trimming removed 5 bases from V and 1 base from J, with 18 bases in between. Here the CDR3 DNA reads TGTGCCAGCAGTCCACTGGCCGGGTTAAGTTCCTACGAGCAGTACTTC. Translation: CASSPLAGLSSYEQYF.

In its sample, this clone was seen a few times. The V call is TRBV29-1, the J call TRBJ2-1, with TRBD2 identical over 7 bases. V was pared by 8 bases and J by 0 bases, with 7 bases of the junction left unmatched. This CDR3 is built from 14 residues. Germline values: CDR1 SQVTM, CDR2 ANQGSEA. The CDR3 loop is CSTNGGSSYNEQFF. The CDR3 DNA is TGCAGCACTAACGGGGGGAGCTCCTACAATGAGCAGTTCTTC.

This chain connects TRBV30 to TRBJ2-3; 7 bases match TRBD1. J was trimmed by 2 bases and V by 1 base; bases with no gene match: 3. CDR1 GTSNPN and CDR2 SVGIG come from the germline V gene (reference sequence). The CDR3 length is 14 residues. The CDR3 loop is CAWSGDSYTDTQYF. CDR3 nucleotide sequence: TGTGCCTGGAGTGGGGACAGTTACACAGATACGCAGTATTTT.

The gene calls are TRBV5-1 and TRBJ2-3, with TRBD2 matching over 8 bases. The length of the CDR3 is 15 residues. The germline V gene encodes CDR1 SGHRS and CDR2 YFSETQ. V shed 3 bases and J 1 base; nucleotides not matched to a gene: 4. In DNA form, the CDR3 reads TGCGCCAGCAGCTCGACGACTAGCGGCACAGATACGCAGTATTTT. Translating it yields CASSSTTSGTDTQYF.

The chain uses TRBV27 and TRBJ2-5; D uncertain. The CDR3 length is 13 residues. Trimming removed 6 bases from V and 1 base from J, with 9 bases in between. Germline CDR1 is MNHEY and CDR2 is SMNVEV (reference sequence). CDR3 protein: CASRSTVQETQYF. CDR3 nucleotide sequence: TGTGCCAGCAGGTCTACAGTCCAAGAGACCCAGTACTTC.

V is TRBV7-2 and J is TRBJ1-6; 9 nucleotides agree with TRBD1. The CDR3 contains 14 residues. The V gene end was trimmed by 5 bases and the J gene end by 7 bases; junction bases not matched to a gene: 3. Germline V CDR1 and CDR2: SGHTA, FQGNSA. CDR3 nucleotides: TGTGCCAGCAGCCGCGGGACAGGGAATTCACCCCTCCACTTT. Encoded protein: CASSRGTGNSPLHF.

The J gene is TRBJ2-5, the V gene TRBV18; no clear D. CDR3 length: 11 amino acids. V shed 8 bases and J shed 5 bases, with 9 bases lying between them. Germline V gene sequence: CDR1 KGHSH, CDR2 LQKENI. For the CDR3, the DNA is TGTGCCAGCACGGCAGGCGAGACCCAGTACTTC. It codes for CASTAGETQYF.

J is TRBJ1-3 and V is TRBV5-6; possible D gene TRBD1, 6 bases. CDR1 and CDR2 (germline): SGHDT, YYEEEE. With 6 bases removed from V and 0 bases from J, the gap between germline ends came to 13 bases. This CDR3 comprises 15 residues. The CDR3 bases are TGTGCCAGCACACTGGACAGAAGCTCTGGAAACACCATATATTTT. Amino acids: CASTLDRSSGNTIYF.

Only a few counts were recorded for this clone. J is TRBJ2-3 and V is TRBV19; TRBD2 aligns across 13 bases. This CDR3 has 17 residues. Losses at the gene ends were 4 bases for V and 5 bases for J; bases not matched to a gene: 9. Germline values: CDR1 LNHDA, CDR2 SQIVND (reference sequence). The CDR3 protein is CASSTGLAGSWGDTQYF. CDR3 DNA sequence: TGTGCCAGTAGTACGGGACTAGCGGGGAGTTGGGGAGATACGCAGTATTTT.